The TCR beta chain described here comes from a study of T cell repertoires in cytomegalovirus infection. Study details: From public TCR beta signatures came an indication of both CMV infection and matching HLA type.

Notes on the study in general: Cumulative frequency of public TCR beta families picked out carriers of CMV plus the relevant HLA.

This clonotype has ten or more counts. Its antigen is as yet unknown. This CDR3 is built from 13 residues. The germline CDR1 and CDR2 sequences are SGHDN and FVKESK. V dropped 0 bases and J dropped 9 bases, with 10 bases sitting between them. One entry per CDR3 protein results from TCRdb running MiXCR on the reads. The table records roughly 320,000 distinct CDR3 sequences, roughly 9.5% of them present only once. Sequencing was carried out using PBMCs. This clonotype originated in a human donor in good health (CMV status not recorded). Some clones in this sample may be carry-over from other donors' samples. The gene calls are TRBV14 and TRBJ2-3; D remains unclear. The CDR3 nucleotides are TGTGCCAGCAGCCAAGATCTCGTTCAGACGCAGTATTTT. Protein sequence: CASSQDLVQTQYF.